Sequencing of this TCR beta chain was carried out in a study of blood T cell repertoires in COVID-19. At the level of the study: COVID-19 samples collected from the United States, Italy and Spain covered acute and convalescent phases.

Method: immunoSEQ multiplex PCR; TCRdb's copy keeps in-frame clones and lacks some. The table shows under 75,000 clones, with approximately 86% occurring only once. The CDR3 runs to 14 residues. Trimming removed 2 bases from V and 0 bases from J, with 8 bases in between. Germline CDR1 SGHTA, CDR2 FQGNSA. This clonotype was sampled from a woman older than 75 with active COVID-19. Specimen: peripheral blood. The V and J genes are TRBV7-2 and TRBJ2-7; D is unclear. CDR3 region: CASSLSQISYEQYF. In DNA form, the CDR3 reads TGTGCCAGCAGCTTATCACAAATCTCCTACGAGCAGTACTTC.